This entry lists 18 T cell receptor beta chains sequenced from one sample in a study of OX40 agonist ivuxolimab in advanced cancers. Method: immunoSEQ multiplex PCR; TCRdb's copy keeps in-frame clones and lacks some. The top ten clones hold around 0.43% of a sample with about 84,000 clones, 80% to 95% of them seen once. Sequenced material: CD4+ or CD8+ T cells sorted from blood, taken in a trial of the OX40 agonist ivuxolimab. The receptors shown here come from an adult with an advanced solid tumor such as melanoma, head and neck, liver or kidney cancer.

This chain connects TRBV28 to TRBJ2-3; TRBD2 aligns across 7 bases. The germline CDR1 and CDR2 sequences are MDHEN and SYDVKM. This CDR3 comprises 15 residues. V was clipped by 2 bases and J by 4 bases; unmatched bases: 6. The CDR3 DNA follows: TGTGCCAGCAGTTTAGCGGGGAGGGGACCAGATACGCAGTATTTT. Translation: CASSLAGRGPDTQYF.

The rearrangement links TRBV4-2 to TRBJ2-6; D possibly corresponds to TRBD2 (5 bases). Trimming removed 0 bases at V and 4 bases at J, with 10 bases between. CDR1 LGHNA and CDR2 YNFKEQ come from the germline V gene. The CDR3 spans 16 residues. The CDR3 nucleotides read TGTGCCAGCAGCCAAGAGCGGGCCTCGGGGGCCAACGTCCTGACTTTC. It encodes CASSQERASGANVLTF.

The chain has TRBV6-1 and TRBJ2-7; TRBD1 is a possible D gene (5 bases). V was clipped by 6 bases and J by 3 bases, with 9 bases between them. In germline, CDR1 is MNHNS, CDR2 SASEGT. The CDR3 runs 12 residues. The CDR3 region has the DNA TGTGCCAGCAGGTTGACAGACTACGAGCAGTACTTC. Translating gives CASRLTDYEQYF.

CDR3 sequence: CATSRDKALYEQYF. The DNA for the CDR3 is TGTGCCACCAGCAGAGATAAGGCCCTGTACGAGCAGTACTTC. V and J are TRBV15 and TRBJ2-7; D is ambiguous. The V and J ends lost 0 bases and 4 bases respectively, with 10 bases between them. CDR3 length: 14 residues. Germline V lookup: CDR1 LNHNV, CDR2 YYDKDF (reference sequence).

The sample holds one count of this clone. The chain links TRBV11-3 to TRBJ2-2, with 8 positions matching TRBD2. CDR1 and CDR2 (germline): SGHNT, YENEEA. This CDR3 is built from 15 residues. J gave up 3 bases and V 1 base, and 1 base lay outside the gene matches. CDR3 coding DNA: TGTGCCAGCAGCTTAGGGACTAGCTACACCGGGGAGCTGTTTTTT. Translation gives CASSLGTSYTGELFF.

The chain joins TRBV4-1 to TRBJ1-2; D unclear. The CDR3 is 15 residues long. Germline V CDR1 and CDR2: MGHRA, YSYEKL. V gave up 0 bases and J gave up 4 bases, with 12 bases separating them. CDR3 in DNA: TGCGCCAGCAGCCAAGAGGTAGAGAAGTCCTATGGCTACACCTTC. Protein sequence: CASSQEVEKSYGYTF.

The chain joins TRBV5-1 to TRBJ2-2, with TRBD2 matching 12 bases. The V and J ends lost 4 bases and 5 bases, in that order; junction bases with no gene match: 6. CDR1 is SGHRS and CDR2 is YFSETQ in the germline V gene. The CDR3 is 16 residues long. CDR3 nucleotides: TGCGCCAGCAGCACGGGACTAGCGGGCTATACCGGGGAGCTGTTTTTT. Protein: CASSTGLAGYTGELFF.

Here the CDR3 reads CASSQGGRANTEAFF. The CDR3 DNA reads as TGCGCCAGCAGCCAAGGGGGTAGGGCGAACACTGAAGCTTTCTTT. This chain connects TRBV4-1 to TRBJ1-1; D is uncertain. Germline CDR1 and CDR2: MGHRA and YSYEKL. V lost 1 base to trimming and J lost 1 base, with 10 bases between them. The CDR3 totals 15 residues.

V usage is TRBV2 and J usage is TRBJ2-2, with no clear D. The CDR3 is made up of 16 amino acids. The germline V gene encodes CDR1 SNHLY and CDR2 FYNNEI. Trimming removed 0 bases at V and 3 bases at J, with 11 bases between. CDR3 nucleotide sequence: TGTGCCAGCAGTGAAGCGGGTAGCCGAGACACCGGGGAGCTGTTTTTT. It is translated as CASSEAGSRDTGELFF.

V gene TRBV11-3 combines with J gene TRBJ1-1; no firm D call. CDR3 length: 13 amino acids. V lost 7 bases and J lost 1, with 10 bases in between. Germline CDR1 and CDR2: SGHNT and YENEEA. The CDR3 spells CASTALGNTEAFF. As DNA, the CDR3 is TGTGCCAGCACTGCTCTGGGGAACACTGAAGCTTTCTTT.

The rearrangement uses TRBV2 and TRBJ1-2; 7 bases are a match to TRBD1. Germline V gene sequence: CDR1 SNHLY, CDR2 FYNNEI. After removal of 5 bases from V and 8 bases from J, the junction contained 11 bases not matched to a gene. This CDR3 spans 14 amino acids. This CDR3 reads CASSSGTVYGGYTF. CDR3 nucleotide sequence: TGTGCCAGCAGTTCCGGGACAGTGTATGGGGGCTACACCTTC.

V gene TRBV4-3 combines with J gene TRBJ2-3; the D call may be TRBD1 or TRBD2 (5 bases each). The germline gives CDR1 LGHNA, CDR2 YSLEER. V was pared by 4 bases and J by 0 bases, with 11 bases between. The length of the CDR3 is 15 residues. The CDR3, as DNA: TGCGCCAGCAGCCCCGGGACCTCTAGCACAGATACGCAGTATTTT. This codes for CASSPGTSSTDTQYF.

V gene TRBV5-6 combines with J gene TRBJ2-6; 7 nucleotides align to TRBD1. The ends lost 1 base at V and 4 bases at J; junction bases unmatched: 5. Germline V gives CDR1 SGHDT, CDR2 YYEEEE. This CDR3 region has 16 residues. The CDR3 sequence: CASSLTGATGANVLTF. The CDR3 DNA follows: TGTGCCAGCAGCTTGACAGGGGCAACGGGGGCCAACGTCCTGACTTTC.

The chain has TRBV7-6 and TRBJ2-7; D is possibly TRBD1 or TRBD2 (5 bases each). Trimming took 1 base from V and 6 from J, leaving 13 bases between them. The CDR3 runs 14 residues. Germline-derived CDR1 and CDR2 are SGHVS and FNYEAQ. The CDR3 region has the DNA TGTGCCAGCAGCTTAGACCGAGGGACGTCCGAGCAGTACTTC. Its protein is CASSLDRGTSEQYF.

This clone was counted only a few times. V is TRBV7-2 and J is TRBJ1-1; the D is unclear. The CDR3 sequence is 12 residues long. Germline CDR1 and CDR2: SGHTA and FQGNSA. Deletions cut 3 bases from V and 4 bases from J, with 6 bases between. The CDR3 sequence: CASSFMGTEAFF. CDR3 in DNA: TGTGCCAGCAGCTTTATGGGCACTGAAGCTTTCTTT.

The chain has TRBV11-2 and TRBJ2-2, with TRBD1 identical over 7 bases. After removal of 4 bases from V and 4 bases from J, the junction contained 12 bases not matched to a gene. The CDR3 extends over 17 amino acids. Germline V gene data show CDR1 as SGHAT and CDR2 as FQNNGV. The CDR3 reads CASSSVPGQLITGELFF. CDR3 nucleotides: TGTGCCAGCAGCTCGGTCCCGGGACAGCTAATCACCGGGGAGCTGTTTTTT.

The chain is built from TRBV6-1 and TRBJ2-3; D gene unclear. The V end was cut by 4 bases, the J end by 1 base, with 6 bases between. Germline V gene data show CDR1 as MNHNS and CDR2 as SASEGT. CDR3 size: 13 residues. Written as DNA, the CDR3 is TGTGCCAGCAGTGGGCAGGGCACAGATACGCAGTATTTT. It specifies CASSGQGTDTQYF.

V usage is TRBV6-6 and J usage is TRBJ2-3; no clear D gene. V lost 5 bases, J lost 5 bases, and 5 bases lay in between. This CDR3 comprises 11 residues. Germline lookup yields CDR1 MNHNY and CDR2 SVGAGI (reference sequence). CDR3 sequence: CASSSQDTQYF. The CDR3 nucleotides are TGTGCCAGCAGTAGTCAAGATACGCAGTATTTT.